This T cell receptor beta chain was observed in a study of response to subunit inactivated influenza vaccine. General observations from the study: The authors proposed limited new T cell recruitment per seasonal influenza vaccination.

The V gene end was trimmed by 4 bases and the J gene end by 0 bases; junction bases not matched to a gene: 4. The CDR3 covers 17 residues. CDR1 and CDR2 (germline): LNHNV, YYDKDF (reference sequence). TCRdb independently ran MiXCR on the RT-PCR reads; one entry per CDR3 protein. The table lists about 540,000 distinct CDR3 sequences, 20% to 25% of them singletons, with 2.8% in the top ten. This clonotype was seen once. Its antigen remains unknown. The data were also submitted as part of a second study, on T cells expressing NK-cell markers. That investigation notes: The authors generated TCR beta cDNA through 5'RACE template switching with UMIs. Most of the eight sequenced donors were HCMV-seropositive; one was seronegative. Anti-gamma-delta TCR antibody use in several experiments restricted sorting to alpha-beta TCR T cells. These clonotypes additionally ranked first within the CD3+CD56-NKG2C+ fraction of four donors.

The rearrangement uses TRBV15 and TRBJ2-3; TRBD2 matches 13 bases. This TCR derives from a man aged 45-65 years who received an inactivated influenza vaccine. Source: CD4+ T cells sorted from PBMCs, taken 11 to 12 days after vaccination. CDR3 DNA: TGTGCCACCAGCAAGGGACTAGCGGGACCCAGCACAGATACGCAGTATTTT. Translation: CATSKGLAGPSTDTQYF.